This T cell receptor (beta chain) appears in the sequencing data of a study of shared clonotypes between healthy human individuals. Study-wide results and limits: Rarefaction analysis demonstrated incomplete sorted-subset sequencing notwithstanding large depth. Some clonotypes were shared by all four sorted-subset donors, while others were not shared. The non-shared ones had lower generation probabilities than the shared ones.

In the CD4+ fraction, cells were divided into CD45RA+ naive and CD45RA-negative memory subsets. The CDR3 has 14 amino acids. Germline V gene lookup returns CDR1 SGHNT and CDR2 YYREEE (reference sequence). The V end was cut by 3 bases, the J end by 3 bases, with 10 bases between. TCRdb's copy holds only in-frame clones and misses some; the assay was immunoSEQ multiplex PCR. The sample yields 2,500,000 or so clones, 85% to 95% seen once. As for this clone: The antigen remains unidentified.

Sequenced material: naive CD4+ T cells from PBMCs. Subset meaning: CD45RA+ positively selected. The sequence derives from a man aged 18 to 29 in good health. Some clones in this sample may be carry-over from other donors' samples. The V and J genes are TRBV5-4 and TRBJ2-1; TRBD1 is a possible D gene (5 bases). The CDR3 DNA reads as TGTGCCAGCAGCTCACGACAGCTCTACAATGAGCAGTTCTTC. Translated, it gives CASSSRQLYNEQFF. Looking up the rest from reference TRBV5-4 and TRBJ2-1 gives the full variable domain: ETGVTQSPTHLIKTRGQQVTLRCSSQSGHNTVSWYQQALGQGPQFIFQYYREEENGRGNFPPRFSGLQFPNYSSELNVNALELDDSALYLCASSSRQLYNEQFFGPGTRLTVL.